A selection of T cell receptor beta chains follows, all from one sample in a study of blood T cell repertoires in COVID-19. Sequencing was performed with immunoSEQ multiplex PCR; in TCRdb, only in-frame clones are kept and a portion is missing. The data contain about 150,000 clones, roughly four fifths of them singletons. What was sequenced was peripheral blood. These receptors were collected from a woman older than 75 with acute or convalescent COVID-19. Each CDR3 is given with its conserved first and last residue. A D gene is named only where the DNA matches it firmly. The listing skips clone size in some rows; elsewhere it reads once, few, many or a size class.

D,J,V,size,CDR3,DNA
TRBD1,TRBJ1-1,TRBV7-2,.,CASSWTGITEAFF,TGTGCCAGCAGCTGGACAGGAATCACTGAAGCTTTCTTT
.,TRBJ1-2,TRBV4-2,.,CASSQVGLYGYTF,TGTGCCAGCAGCCAAGTGGGACTCTATGGCTACACCTTC
.,TRBJ1-2,TRBV27,.,CASSDSSYPPQMLYGYTF,TGTGCCAGCAGTGACTCTTCTTACCCCCCGCAGATGTTGTATGGCTACACCTTC
.,TRBJ1-6,TRBV10-3,few,CAITTSRDSPLHF,TGTGCCATCACCACATCTCGGGATTCACCCCTCCACTTT
.,TRBJ1-6,TRBV7-6,.,CASSLYGGVASPLHF,TGTGCCAGCAGCTTATATGGGGGGGTCGCTTCACCCCTCCACTTT
TRBD1,TRBJ1-5,TRBV19,.,CASSFQGAVSNQPQHF,TGTGCCAGTAGTTTCCAGGGGGCTGTTAGCAATCAGCCCCAGCATTTT
.,TRBJ1-3,TRBV18,.,CASSPRTDSSGNTIYF,TGTGCCAGCTCACCGCGGACGGACTCCTCTGGAAACACCATATATTTT
TRBD2,TRBJ2-7,TRBV3-1/TRBV3-2,.,CASSHLRGKREVSYEQYF,TGTGCCAGCAGTCACCTCCGAGGTAAGCGGGAGGTCTCCTACGAGCAGTACTTC
TRBD1,TRBJ2-3,TRBV18,once,CASSPTTGFTDTQYF,TGTGCCAGCTCACCCACGACAGGGTTCACAGATACGCAGTATTTT
TRBD1,TRBJ1-2,TRBV7-2,.,CASSFGTGDYGYTF,TGTGCCAGCAGCTTTGGGACAGGGGACTATGGCTACACCTTC
.,TRBJ1-1,TRBV5-1,few,CASSLGTRSEAFF,TGCGCCAGCAGCTTGGGGACAAGGTCAGAAGCTTTCTTT
.,TRBJ2-2,TRBV9,.,CASSVAPEAGELFF,TGTGCCAGCAGCGTAGCCCCAGAGGCCGGGGAGCTGTTTTTT
.,TRBJ2-2,TRBV10-3,.,CALLVPGTNTGELFF,TGTGCCTTACTCGTCCCGGGTACGAACACCGGGGAGCTGTTTTTT
.,TRBJ2-5,TRBV7-2,.,CASSLSGPTGETQYF,TGTGCCAGCAGCTTAAGCGGTCCGACCGGAGAGACCCAGTACTTC
.,TRBJ1-1,TRBV30,.,CAWGRGSTEAFF,TGTGCGTGGGGGAGGGGGAGCACTGAAGCTTTCTTT
TRBD1,TRBJ2-5,TRBV13,.,CASSLDRTGGAGAQYF,TGTGCCAGCAGCTTAGATAGGACAGGGGGCGCCGGGGCCCAGTACTTC
TRBD2,TRBJ2-1,TRBV5-5,.,CASSAGLAGGREEQFF,TGTGCCAGCAGCGCGGGACTAGCGGGAGGGCGCGAAGAGCAGTTCTTC
.,TRBJ2-7,TRBV11-1,.,CASSPKGGTEKYEQYF,TGTGCCAGCAGCCCTAAAGGCGGGACAGAAAAATACGAGCAGTACTTC
.,TRBJ1-5,TRBV7-2,few,CASSLGGREPQHF,TGTGCCAGCAGCCTCGGGGGTCGTGAGCCCCAGCATTTT
.,TRBJ1-3,TRBV4-2,.,CASSLTGNTIYF,TGTGCCAGCAGCCTCACTGGAAACACCATATATTTT
.,TRBJ2-2,TRBV7-9,.,CASSEPETGELFF,TGTGCCAGCAGCGAACCGGAGACCGGGGAGCTGTTTTTT
TRBD1,TRBJ1-2,TRBV6-1,.,CASRESYLGQGQINYGYTF,TGTGCCAGCAGGGAAAGCTATTTGGGTCAGGGACAGATAAACTATGGCTACACCTTC
.,TRBJ2-2,TRBV10-3,.,CAISQLNTGELFF,TGTGCCATCAGCCAACTAAACACCGGGGAGCTGTTTTTT
.,TRBJ1-1,TRBV7-9,.,CASSLMRTEAFF,TGTGCCAGCAGCTTAATGAGGACTGAAGCTTTCTTT
.,TRBJ1-2,TRBV19,.,CASSIAGVPNYGYTF,TGTGCCAGTAGTATAGCCGGAGTACCCAACTATGGCTACACCTTC
.,TRBJ1-2,TRBV27,.,CASRQTGDGYTF,TGTGCCAGCAGACAGACAGGTGATGGCTACACCTTC
TRBD1,TRBJ2-7,TRBV19,.,CASSIPAGQGYEQYF,TGTGCCAGTAGTATTCCAGCGGGACAGGGTTACGAGCAGTACTTC
TRBD2,TRBJ2-7,TRBV18,.,CASSPEASGYEQYF,TGTGCCAGCTCACCAGAGGCTAGCGGCTACGAGCAGTACTTC
.,TRBJ1-3,TRBV5-1,.,CASRPGVSGNTIYF,TGCGCCAGCAGACCGGGGGTGTCTGGAAACACCATATATTTT
.,TRBJ2-2,TRBV3-1/TRBV3-2,once,CASSPGTPGELFF,TGTGCCAGCAGCCCGGGGACACCCGGGGAGCTGTTTTTT
.,TRBJ2-2,TRBV27,.,CASSPLHDYSYTGELFF,TGTGCCAGCAGTCCCTTACATGACTACTCCTACACCGGGGAGCTGTTTTTT
.,TRBJ2-3,TRBV5-1,.,CASRLDITLSDTQYF,TGCGCCAGCAGGTTGGACATCACCCTCTCGGATACGCAGTATTTT
.,TRBJ1-1,TRBV18,.,CASSPLFFGQKGDTEAFF,TGTGCCAGCTCACCACTTTTTTTCGGGCAGAAAGGGGACACTGAAGCTTTCTTT
.,TRBJ2-7,TRBV23-1,.,CASSQRDNSYEQYF,TGCGCCAGCAGTCAACGAGACAACTCCTACGAGCAGTACTTC
TRBD2,TRBJ2-3,TRBV5-4,.,CASSAASGPQTDTQYF,TGTGCCAGCAGCGCAGCTAGCGGGCCTCAAACAGATACGCAGTATTTT
.,TRBJ1-5,TRBV7-9,.,CASSIDSRRPQHF,TGTGCCAGCAGCATCGACAGTAGGCGGCCCCAGCATTTT
TRBD1,TRBJ1-1,TRBV6-5,.,CASSLTGGQDTEAFF,TGTGCCAGCAGTTTGACAGGGGGCCAGGACACTGAAGCTTTCTTT
.,TRBJ1-5,TRBV6-2/TRBV6-3,.,CATTPLDSQPQHF,TGTGCCACCACCCCTCTGGACAGTCAGCCCCAGCATTTT
.,TRBJ1-3,TRBV11-2,.,CASSPHLQGSGNTIYF,TGTGCCAGCAGCCCCCACTTACAGGGCTCTGGAAACACCATATATTTT
.,TRBJ1-2,TRBV7-9,.,CASSQEQGNYGYTF,TGTGCCAGCAGCCAGGAGCAGGGTAACTATGGCTACACCTTC
TRBD1,TRBJ1-1,TRBV13,few,CASSRGTGGEAFF,TGTGCCAGCAGCCGAGGGACAGGGGGTGAAGCTTTCTTT
TRBD1,TRBJ2-7,TRBV5-4,.,CASSFWGQGDHEQYF,TGTGCCAGCAGCTTTTGGGGACAGGGGGACCACGAGCAGTACTTC
TRBD1,TRBJ2-1,TRBV4-2,few,CASSHPGQENEQFF,TGTGCCAGCAGCCATCCGGGACAGGAGAATGAGCAGTTCTTC
TRBD1,TRBJ2-5,TRBV9,once,CASSGGGTGGLKTQYF,TGTGCCAGCAGCGGCGGTGGGACAGGGGGGTTGAAGACCCAGTACTTC
TRBD1,TRBJ1-1,TRBV7-9,.,CASSGQVENTEAFF,TGTGCCAGCAGTGGACAGGTAGAGAACACTGAAGCTTTCTTT
.,TRBJ1-1,TRBV19,few,CASSKGGRYTEAFF,TGTGCCAGTAGTAAAGGGGGACGGTACACTGAAGCTTTCTTT
TRBD1,TRBJ1-2,TRBV25-1,once,CASSEGRGRGYTF,TGTGCCAGCAGTGAAGGAAGGGGGCGCGGCTACACCTTC
.,TRBJ2-5,TRBV9,.,CASSPRVSGWVSETQYF,TGTGCCAGCAGCCCCCGGGTTAGTGGTTGGGTCAGCGAGACCCAGTACTTC
TRBD1,TRBJ2-3,TRBV2,.,CASSEGQSGGTDTQYF,TGTGCCAGCAGTGAAGGACAGTCAGGGGGAACAGATACGCAGTATTTT
TRBD1,TRBJ2-2,TRBV11-2,few,CASRPPGTAYTGELFF,TGTGCCAGCAGGCCCCCCGGGACAGCCTACACCGGGGAGCTGTTTTTT
.,TRBJ1-1,TRBV9,.,CASSARGGGTEAFF,TGTGCCAGCAGCGCGAGGGGGGGAGGCACTGAAGCTTTCTTT
TRBD2,TRBJ2-7,TRBV18,.,CASSPGLAVTYEQYF,TGTGCCAGCTCACCAGGACTAGCGGTTACCTACGAGCAGTACTTC
TRBD1,TRBJ2-1,TRBV7-3,.,CASSPPGQGKDEQFF,TGTGCCAGCAGCCCCCCGGGACAGGGTAAGGATGAGCAGTTCTTC
.,TRBJ1-1,TRBV7-8,.,CASSLGLGHTEAFF,TGTGCCAGCAGCTTAGGGTTGGGGCACACTGAAGCTTTCTTT
TRBD1,TRBJ2-5,TRBV4-3,.,CASSQDTGTGGFETQYF,TGCGCCAGCAGCCAAGATACTGGTACAGGGGGCTTCGAGACCCAGTACTTC
TRBD1,TRBJ2-7,TRBV11-2,once,CASSSLQGAGSYEQYF,TGTGCCAGCAGCTCCCTACAGGGGGCTGGCTCCTACGAGCAGTACTTC
.,TRBJ2-7,TRBV4-3,many,CASSQDVSRGIYEQYF,TGCGCCAGCAGCCAAGACGTGAGCAGGGGAATCTACGAGCAGTACTTC
TRBD1,TRBJ2-3,TRBV13,.,CASSFTGGTDTQYF,TGTGCCAGCAGCTTTACAGGGGGCACAGATACGCAGTATTTT
TRBD2,TRBJ2-2,TRBV5-5,few,CASSLRGGGTGELFF,TGTGCCAGCAGCTTGCGGGGGGGCGGCACCGGGGAGCTGTTTTTT
.,TRBJ1-5,TRBV3-1/TRBV3-2,.,CASSQDSGGNQPQHF,TGTGCCAGCAGCCAAGATTCGGGGGGGAATCAGCCCCAGCATTTT